This TCR beta chain comes out of a study of regulatory T cells in long-lasting Graves disease. Study-level findings and limits: Persistent disease was associated with favored TRBV28 usage and with favored use of TRBJ1-2 and TRBJ2-5. Those with persistent Graves' had less TCR diversity than newly diagnosed patients.

The authors built TCR beta libraries using iRepertoire HTBI primers and Arm-PCR of CDR3 regions. From the multiplex PCR reads, TCRdb called clonotypes with MiXCR, one entry per CDR3 protein. Here the sample spans approximately 400,000 distinct CDR3 sequences, 15% being singletons. Time point reported: newly diagnosed GD, antithyroid drugs for less than 3 months. Researchers made the TCR library from RNA that was extracted from PBMCs. V gave up 5 bases and J gave up 7 bases, with 17 bases separating them. Germline-derived CDR1 and CDR2 are MGHRA and YSYEKL. The CDR3 is 15 amino acids. In its sample, this clonotype was seen a few times. The antigen remains unidentified. This sample also belongs to another study, concerning T cells in Graves' hyperthyroidism and ophthalmopathy. That study reports: Blood samples included most of the expanded thyroid clonotypes exceeding 0.001.

This receptor was obtained from a woman aged 35 to 49 with Graves disease. The material was peripheral blood mononuclear cells (PBMCs), obtained at new diagnosis, from a patient treated with antithyroid drugs. This chain uses TRBV4-1 with TRBJ2-2; possibly TRBD1 for D (5 bases). The CDR3 here is CASSDRGRDVGELFF. The CDR3 DNA reads as TGCGCCAGCAGCGATCGCGGCAGGGATGTCGGGGAGCTGTTTTTT.